This T cell receptor (beta chain) was sequenced in a study of T-cell reconstitution after alpha-beta-depleted transplantation in children (dated by TCRdb to 2016 to 2017). Turning to the overall study: T-cell immune reconstitution after TCRalphabeta/CD19-depleted allogeneic hematopoietic cell transplantation in children was quantitatively tracked in the study by means of TCR repertoire profiling.

Preparation of the library involved PCR. TCRdb shows the sequencer as Illumina HiSeq 2500. TCR libraries were prepared with molecular barcoding, using unique molecular identifiers to normalize TCRbeta repertoire quantification. Using fastp at Q25 and MiXCR, TCRdb reprocessed the public reads and kept productive beta chains. Each CDR3 protein appears once, grouped with its most common genes and DNA. This sample comprises a few hundred thousand distinct CDR3 sequences, roughly a tenth of them detected only once. The ten most abundant clones make up roughly 5.1% of the sample. Compared with germline, V lacks 3 bases and J lacks 1 base; bases without a gene match: 10. The CDR3 numbers 17 residues from cysteine through phenylalanine. Only the CDR3 DNA is retained, 51 bases long and in frame from the first base. Taken from the germline V gene (reference sequence), the CDR1 and CDR2 loops are LNHDA and SQIVND.

Remarks on this clonotype: What this receptor recognizes is not known. No base-level quality is on record; no much larger clone is a single base apart.

The TCR comes from a human donor who donated a stem cell graft to a child with SCID. The V and J segments used are TRBV19 and TRBJ1-1; 8 bases in the middle match TRBD1. This specimen was PBMCs from the stem cell graft donor, taken from the stem cell graft. The DNA sequence is as follows: TGTGCCAGTAGTATTAAGGGACAGGCGTTAAGGAACACTGAAGCTTTCTTT. Translated, this is CASSIKGQALRNTEAFF.